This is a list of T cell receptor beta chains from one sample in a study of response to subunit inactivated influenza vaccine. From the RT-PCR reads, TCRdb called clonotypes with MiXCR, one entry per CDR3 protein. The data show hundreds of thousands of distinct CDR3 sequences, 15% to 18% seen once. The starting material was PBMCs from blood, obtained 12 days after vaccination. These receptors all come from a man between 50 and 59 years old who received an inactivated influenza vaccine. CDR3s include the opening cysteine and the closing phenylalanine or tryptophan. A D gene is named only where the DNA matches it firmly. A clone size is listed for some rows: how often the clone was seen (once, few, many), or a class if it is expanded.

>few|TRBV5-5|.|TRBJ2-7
TGTGCCAGCAGCCCACTAGCAGTTTCAACCTACGAGCAGTACTTC
CASSPLAVSTYEQYF
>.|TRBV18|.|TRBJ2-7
TGTGCCAGCTCTCATGGACACGTACATTCCTACGAGCAGTACTTC
CASSHGHVHSYEQYF
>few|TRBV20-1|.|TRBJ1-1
TGCAGTGCGGGGGGGAACACTGAAGCTTTCTTT
CSAGGNTEAFF
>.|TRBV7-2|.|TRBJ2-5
TGTGCCAGCAGCTTTGGGAATAGGTTGGAGACCCAGTACTTC
CASSFGNRLETQYF
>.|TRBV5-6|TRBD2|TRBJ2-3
TGTGCCAGCAGCTTGGTTGTGCAAGCGGGGGCAGATACGCAGTATTTT
CASSLVVQAGADTQYF
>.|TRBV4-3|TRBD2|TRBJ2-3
TGCGCCAGCAGCCACCCACTAGCGGGGGGGCTAGATACGCAGTATTTT
CASSHPLAGGLDTQYF
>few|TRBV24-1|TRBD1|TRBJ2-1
TGTGCCACCAGTGAATCCGGGACAGGGGGTAAAGAGCAGTTCTTC
CATSESGTGGKEQFF
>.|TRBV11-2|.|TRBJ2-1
TGTGCCAGCAGGATACCGACACGATACAATGAGCAGTTCTTC
CASRIPTRYNEQFF
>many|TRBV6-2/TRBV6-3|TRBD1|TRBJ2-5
TGTACTACAGGGGCTCGGGAGACCCAGTACTTC
CTTGARETQYF
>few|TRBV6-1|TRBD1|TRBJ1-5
TGTGCCAGCAGTACGGTGGGACAGGGAAATCAGCCCCAGCATTTT
CASSTVGQGNQPQHF
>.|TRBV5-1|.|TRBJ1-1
TGCGCCAGCAGGGGGGGTTATGGGTCGAACACTGAAGCTTTCTTT
CASRGGYGSNTEAFF
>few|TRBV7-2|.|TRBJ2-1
TGTGCCAGCAGCCCTCCTAGGCCGTCTGAGCAGTTCTTC
CASSPPRPSEQFF
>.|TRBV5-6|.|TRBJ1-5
TGTGCCAGCAGACCAATCGGGGAGCGCAATCAGCCCCAGCATTTT
CASRPIGERNQPQHF
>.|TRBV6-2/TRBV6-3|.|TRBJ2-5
TGTGCCAGCGCCCGGAGGGCGGGAAGAGGGGAGACCCAGTACTTC
CASARRAGRGETQYF
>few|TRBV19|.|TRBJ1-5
TGTGCCAGTAGTATAGTTTCAGGGGACAATCAGCCCCAGCATTTT
CASSIVSGDNQPQHF
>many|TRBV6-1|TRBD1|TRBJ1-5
TGTGCCAGCAGTACCGGGACAGGGGGTAATCAGCCCCAGCATTTT
CASSTGTGGNQPQHF
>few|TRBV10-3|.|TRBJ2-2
TGTGCCATCAGAAATACAGAGGCCACCGGGGAGCTGTTTTTT
CAIRNTEATGELFF
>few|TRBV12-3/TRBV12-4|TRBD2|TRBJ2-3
TGTGCCAGCAGTCTCGGGACTAGCGGGGGCCCACGGGATACGCAGTATTTT
CASSLGTSGGPRDTQYF
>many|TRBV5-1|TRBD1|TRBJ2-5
TGCGCCAGCAGCCTGGACAGGGATTTCCAAAGTCGGGTGGAGACCCAGTACTTC
CASSLDRDFQSRVETQYF
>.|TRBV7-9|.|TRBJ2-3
TGTGCCAGCAGCTTAGTGGCGTCGAGTAGGGGCACAGATACGCAGTATTTT
CASSLVASSRGTDTQYF
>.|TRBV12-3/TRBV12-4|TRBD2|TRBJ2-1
TGTGCCAGCAGTTGGACTAGCGGGCCCACCAATGAGCAGTTCTTC
CASSWTSGPTNEQFF
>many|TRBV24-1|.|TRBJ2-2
TGTGCCACCAGCCGGGACGGCGTGAACACCGGGGAGCTGTTTTTT
CATSRDGVNTGELFF
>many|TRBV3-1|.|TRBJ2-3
TGTGCCAGCAGCCAAGTGGTTAAGGGAGGCACAGATACGCAGTATTTT
CASSQVVKGGTDTQYF
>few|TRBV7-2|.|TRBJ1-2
TGTGCCAGCAGCTTTCTTCAGGGAACTAACTATGGCTACACCTTC
CASSFLQGTNYGYTF
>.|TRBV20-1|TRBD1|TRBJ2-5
TGCAGTGCTAGGGTACCGGGGACAGGGCTGTACGAGACCCAGTACTTC
CSARVPGTGLYETQYF
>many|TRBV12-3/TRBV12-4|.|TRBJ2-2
TGTGCCAGCAGTTTACGGCAGATGAACACCGGGGAGCTGTTTTTT
CASSLRQMNTGELFF
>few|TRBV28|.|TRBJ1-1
TGTGCCAGCAGTTTGATTGGGCAGGTGAACACTGAAGCTTTCTTT
CASSLIGQVNTEAFF
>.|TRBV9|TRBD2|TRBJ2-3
TGTGCCAGCAGCGTAGGAAGGGCGGGAGTCGCAGATACGCAGTATTTT
CASSVGRAGVADTQYF
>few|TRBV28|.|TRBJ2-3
TGTGCCAGCTCGATCCAATGGGATATTGGAGATACGCAGTATTTT
CASSIQWDIGDTQYF
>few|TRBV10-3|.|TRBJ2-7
TGTGCCATCAGTGAGGCGGTAATACAGGTGTTC
CAISEAVIQVF
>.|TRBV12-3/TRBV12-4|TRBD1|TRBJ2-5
TGTGCCAGCAGTTACGCCGGGACAGTGGAGACCCAGTACTTC
CASSYAGTVETQYF
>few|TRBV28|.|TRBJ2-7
TGTGCCAGCAGTTTTCCGCAGGCCCTAGCCTACGAGCAGTACTTC
CASSFPQALAYEQYF
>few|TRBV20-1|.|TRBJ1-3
TGCAGTGCTCCCGAGCGGAAGACCATATATTTT
CSAPERKTIYF
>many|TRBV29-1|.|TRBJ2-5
TGCAGCGTTGAAGATCTCAGGAAAGAGACCCAGTACTTC
CSVEDLRKETQYF
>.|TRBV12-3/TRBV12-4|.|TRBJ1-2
TGTGCCAGCAGTTTTCGGGCAGGGCATGGCTACACCTTC
CASSFRAGHGYTF
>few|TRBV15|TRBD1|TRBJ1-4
TGTGCCACCAGCAGAGTACCGGGACAGGGAGAAAAACTGTTTTTT
CATSRVPGQGEKLFF
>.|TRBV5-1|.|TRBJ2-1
TGCGCCAGCAGCCAGGACGGGGACACCCCGTTCTTC
CASSQDGDTPFF
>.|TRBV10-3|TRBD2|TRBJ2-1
TGTGCCACTCGAAAAGCGGGAGGGCCGGAAAATGAGCAGTTCTTC
CATRKAGGPENEQFF
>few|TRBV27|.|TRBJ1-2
TGTGCCAGCAGTTTGCAGAGTAACTATGGCTACACCTTC
CASSLQSNYGYTF
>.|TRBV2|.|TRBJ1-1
TGTGCAAGCAGGTTCATGAACACTGAAGCTTTCTTT
CASRFMNTEAFF
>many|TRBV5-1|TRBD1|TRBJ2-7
TGCGCCAGCAGCCCCCAGGGGACAGGGTCGACCTACGAGCAGTACTTC
CASSPQGTGSTYEQYF
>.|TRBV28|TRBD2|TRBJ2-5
TGTGCCAGCAGTTCATACACACTCGACCGAGCGGGAAGACAAGAGACCCAGTACTTC
CASSSYTLDRAGRQETQYF
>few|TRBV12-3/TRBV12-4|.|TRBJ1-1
TGTGCCAGCAGCGTAACAGGGCCTGACACTGAAGCTTTCTTT
CASSVTGPDTEAFF
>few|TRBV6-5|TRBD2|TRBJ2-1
TGTGCCAGCAGTTACTCGACCCCGGGACTAGAAAATGAGCAGTTCTTC
CASSYSTPGLENEQFF
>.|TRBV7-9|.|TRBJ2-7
TGTGCCAGCAGCTTAAGCTCTCAGGGTTTCCACGAGCAGTACTTC
CASSLSSQGFHEQYF
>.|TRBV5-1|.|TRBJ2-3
TGCGCCAGCAGAAATACAGGGACCGCAGATACGCAGTATTTT
CASRNTGTADTQYF
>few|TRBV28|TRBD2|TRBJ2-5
TGTGCCAGCAGTTTACAGTTCCCGGGACTAGCGGGCGTGGAGACCCAGTACTTC
CASSLQFPGLAGVETQYF
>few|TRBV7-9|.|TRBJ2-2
TGTGCCAGCAGTCACGGCCCCGGGGAGCTGTTTTTT
CASSHGPGELFF
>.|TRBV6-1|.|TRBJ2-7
TGTGCCACGAGGACCGGGACGTATAGCTCCTACGAGCAGTACTTC
CATRTGTYSSYEQYF
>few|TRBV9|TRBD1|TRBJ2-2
TGTGCCAGCAGCCTCGGGACAGGGCTATCCGGGGAGCTGTTTTTT
CASSLGTGLSGELFF
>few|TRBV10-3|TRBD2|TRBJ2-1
TGTGCCATCACTCCTAGCGGGAGGGAATACAATGAGCAGTTCTTC
CAITPSGREYNEQFF
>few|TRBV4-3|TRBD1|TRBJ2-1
TGCGCCAGCAGCCAAGGGACAGGGGCTACCTACAATGAGCAGTTCTTC
CASSQGTGATYNEQFF
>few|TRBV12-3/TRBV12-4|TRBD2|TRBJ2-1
TGTGCCAGCAGTTTAGGAACTAGCGGGGGGACGCGGTTCTTC
CASSLGTSGGTRFF
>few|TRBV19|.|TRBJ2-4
TGTGCCAGTAGTACCCTCTCGACAGGTAAAAACATTCAGTACTTC
CASSTLSTGKNIQYF
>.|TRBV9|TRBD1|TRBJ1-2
TGTGCCAGCAGCGCTATCACCGGGACAGGGGGCGGAAGAAGTCTTGGCTACACCTTC
CASSAITGTGGGRSLGYTF